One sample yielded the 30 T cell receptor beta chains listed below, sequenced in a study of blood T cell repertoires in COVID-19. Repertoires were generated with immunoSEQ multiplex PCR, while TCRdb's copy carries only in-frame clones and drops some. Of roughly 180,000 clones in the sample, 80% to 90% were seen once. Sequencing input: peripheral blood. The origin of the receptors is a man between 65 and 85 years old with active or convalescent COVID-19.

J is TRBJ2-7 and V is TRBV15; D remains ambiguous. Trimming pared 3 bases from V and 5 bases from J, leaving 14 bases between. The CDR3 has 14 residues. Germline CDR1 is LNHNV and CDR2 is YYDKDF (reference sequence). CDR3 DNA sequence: TGTGCCACCAGCAGGGAGTCACTGAGGAACGAGCAGTACTTC. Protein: CATSRESLRNEQYF.

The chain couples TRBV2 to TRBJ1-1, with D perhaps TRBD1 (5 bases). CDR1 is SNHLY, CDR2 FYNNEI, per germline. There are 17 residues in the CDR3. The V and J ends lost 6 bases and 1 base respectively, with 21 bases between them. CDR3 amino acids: CASRGRGGEGANTEAFF. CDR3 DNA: TGTGCCAGCAGGGGGCGCGGGGGAGAAGGGGCGAACACTGAAGCTTTCTTT.

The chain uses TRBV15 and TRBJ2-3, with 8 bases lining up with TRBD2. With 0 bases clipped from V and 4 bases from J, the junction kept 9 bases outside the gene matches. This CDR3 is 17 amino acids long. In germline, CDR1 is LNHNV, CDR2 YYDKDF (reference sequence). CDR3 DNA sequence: TGTGCCACCAGCAGAGATCAGGGCGGGGGGTTGGCAGATACGCAGTATTTT. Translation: CATSRDQGGGLADTQYF.

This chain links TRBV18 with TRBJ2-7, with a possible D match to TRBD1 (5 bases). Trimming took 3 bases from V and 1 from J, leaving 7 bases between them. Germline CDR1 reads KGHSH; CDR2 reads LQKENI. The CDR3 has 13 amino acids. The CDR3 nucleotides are TGTGCCAGCTCACCCAGACAGTCCTACGAGCAGTACTTC. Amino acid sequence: CASSPRQSYEQYF.

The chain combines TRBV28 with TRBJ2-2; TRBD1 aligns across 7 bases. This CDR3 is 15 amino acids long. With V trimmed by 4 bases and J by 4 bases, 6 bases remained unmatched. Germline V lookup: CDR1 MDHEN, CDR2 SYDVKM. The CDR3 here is CASSSGDRLTGELFF. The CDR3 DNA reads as TGTGCCAGCAGTTCCGGGGACAGACTCACCGGGGAGCTGTTTTTT.

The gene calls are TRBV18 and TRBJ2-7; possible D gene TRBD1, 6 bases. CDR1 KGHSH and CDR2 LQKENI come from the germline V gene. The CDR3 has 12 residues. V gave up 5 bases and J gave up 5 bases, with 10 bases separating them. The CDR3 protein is CASSWYRDEQYF. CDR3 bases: TGTGCCAGCTCATGGTACAGGGACGAGCAGTACTTC.

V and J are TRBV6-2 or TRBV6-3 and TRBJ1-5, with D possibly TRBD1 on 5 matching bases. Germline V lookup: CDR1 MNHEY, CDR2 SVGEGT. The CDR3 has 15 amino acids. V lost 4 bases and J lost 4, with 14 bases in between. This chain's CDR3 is CASSLWGRQNQPQHF. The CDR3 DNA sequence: TGTGCCAGCAGTTTATGGGGCCGGCAAAATCAGCCCCAGCATTTT.

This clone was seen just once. The CDR3 is CASSGQGRSYNEQFF. The CDR3 bases are TGTGCCAGTAGTGGACAGGGGAGATCCTACAATGAGCAGTTCTTC. The chain couples TRBV19 to TRBJ2-1; 9 bases align to TRBD1. V lost 5 bases, J lost 1 base, and 3 bases stayed unmatched. There are 15 residues in the CDR3. Per the germline V gene, CDR1 is LNHDA and CDR2 is SQIVND (reference sequence).

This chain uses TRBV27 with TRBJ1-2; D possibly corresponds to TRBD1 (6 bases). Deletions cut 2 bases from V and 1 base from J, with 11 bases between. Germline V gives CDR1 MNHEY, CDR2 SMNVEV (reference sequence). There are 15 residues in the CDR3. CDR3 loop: CASSLGQPFNYGYTF. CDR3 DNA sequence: TGTGCCAGCAGTTTAGGACAGCCTTTTAACTATGGCTACACCTTC.

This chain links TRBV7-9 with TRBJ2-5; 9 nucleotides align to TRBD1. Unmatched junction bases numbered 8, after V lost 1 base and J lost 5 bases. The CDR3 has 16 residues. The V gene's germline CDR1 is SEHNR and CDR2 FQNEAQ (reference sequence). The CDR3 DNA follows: TGTGCCAGCAGCTTAGATGGACAGGGGTCAAGGGAGACCCAGTACTTC. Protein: CASSLDGQGSRETQYF. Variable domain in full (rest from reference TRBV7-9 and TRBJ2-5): DTGVSQNPRHKITKRGQNVTFRCDPISEHNRLYWYRQTLGQGPEFLTYFQNEAQLEKSRLLSDRFSAERPKGSFSTLEIQRTEQGDSAMYLCASSLDGQGSRETQYFGPGTRLLVL.

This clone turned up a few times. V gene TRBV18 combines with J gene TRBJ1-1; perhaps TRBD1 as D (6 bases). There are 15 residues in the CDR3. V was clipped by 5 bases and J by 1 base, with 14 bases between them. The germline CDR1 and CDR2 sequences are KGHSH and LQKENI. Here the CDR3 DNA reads TGTGCCAGCTCATCTAACAGGGACCAGAACACTGAAGCTTTCTTT. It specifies CASSSNRDQNTEAFF.

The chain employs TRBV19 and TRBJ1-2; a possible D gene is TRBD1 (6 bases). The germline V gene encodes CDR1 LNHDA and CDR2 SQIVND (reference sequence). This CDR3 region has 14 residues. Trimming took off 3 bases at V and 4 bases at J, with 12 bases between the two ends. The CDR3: CASSMTDRRYGYTF. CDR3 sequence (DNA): TGTGCCAGTAGTATGACCGACAGGCGCTATGGCTACACCTTC. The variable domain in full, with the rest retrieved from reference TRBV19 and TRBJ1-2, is DGGITQSPKYLFRKEGQNVTLSCEQNLNHDAMYWYRQDPGQGLRLIYYSQIVNDFQKGDIAEGYSVSREKKESFPLTVTSAQKNPTAFYLCASSMTDRRYGYTFGSGTRLTVV.

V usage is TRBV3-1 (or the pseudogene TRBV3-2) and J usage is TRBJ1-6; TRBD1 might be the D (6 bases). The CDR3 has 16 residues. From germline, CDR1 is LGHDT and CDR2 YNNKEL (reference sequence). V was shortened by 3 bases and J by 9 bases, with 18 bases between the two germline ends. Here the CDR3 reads CASSHSQGFLSSPLHF. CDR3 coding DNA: TGTGCCAGCAGCCACTCTCAGGGGTTTTTAAGTTCACCCCTCCACTTT.

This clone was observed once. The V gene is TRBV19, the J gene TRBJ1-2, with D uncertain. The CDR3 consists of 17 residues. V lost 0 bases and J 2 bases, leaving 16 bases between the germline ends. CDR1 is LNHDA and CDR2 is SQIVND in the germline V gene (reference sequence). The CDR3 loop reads CASSIEAGLLGNYGYTF. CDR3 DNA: TGTGCCAGTAGTATAGAGGCGGGTCTCCTCGGAAACTATGGCTACACCTTC. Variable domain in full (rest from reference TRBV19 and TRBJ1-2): DGGITQSPKYLFRKEGQNVTLSCEQNLNHDAMYWYRQDPGQGLRLIYYSQIVNDFQKGDIAEGYSVSREKKESFPLTVTSAQKNPTAFYLCASSIEAGLLGNYGYTFGSGTRLTVV.

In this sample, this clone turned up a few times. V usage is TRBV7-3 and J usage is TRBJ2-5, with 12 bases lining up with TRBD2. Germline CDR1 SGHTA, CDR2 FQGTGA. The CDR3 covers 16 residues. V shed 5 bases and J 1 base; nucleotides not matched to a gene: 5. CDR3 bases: TGTGCCAGCAGCCCTCAGGGACTAGCGGGCCAAGAGACCCAGTACTTC. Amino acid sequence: CASSPQGLAGQETQYF.

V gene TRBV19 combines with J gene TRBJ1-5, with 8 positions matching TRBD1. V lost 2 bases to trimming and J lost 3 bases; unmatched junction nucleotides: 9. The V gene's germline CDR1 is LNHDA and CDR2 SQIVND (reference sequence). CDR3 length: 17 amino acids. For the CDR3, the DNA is TGTGCCAGTAGTATACTCCCAGGGGGCATTACCAATCAGCCCCAGCATTTT. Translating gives CASSILPGGITNQPQHF.

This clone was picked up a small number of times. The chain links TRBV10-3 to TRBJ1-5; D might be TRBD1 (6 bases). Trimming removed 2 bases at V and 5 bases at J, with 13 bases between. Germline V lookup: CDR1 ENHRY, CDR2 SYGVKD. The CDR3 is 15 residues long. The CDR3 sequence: CAISENPTGDQPQHF. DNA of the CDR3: TGTGCCATCAGTGAGAATCCGACAGGTGATCAGCCCCAGCATTTT.

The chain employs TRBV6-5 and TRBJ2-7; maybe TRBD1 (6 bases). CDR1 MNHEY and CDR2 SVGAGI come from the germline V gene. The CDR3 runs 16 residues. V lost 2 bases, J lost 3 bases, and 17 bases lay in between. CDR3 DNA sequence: TGTGCCAGCAGTTACGAGGGGTCGACAGGCCGCTACGAGCAGTACTTC. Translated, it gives CASSYEGSTGRYEQYF.

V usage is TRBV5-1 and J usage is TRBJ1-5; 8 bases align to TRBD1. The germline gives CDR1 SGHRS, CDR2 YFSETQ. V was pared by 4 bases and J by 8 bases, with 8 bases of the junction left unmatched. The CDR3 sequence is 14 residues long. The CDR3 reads CASSPQGADEPQHF. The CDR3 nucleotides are TGCGCCAGCAGCCCCCAGGGGGCGGACGAGCCCCAGCATTTT.

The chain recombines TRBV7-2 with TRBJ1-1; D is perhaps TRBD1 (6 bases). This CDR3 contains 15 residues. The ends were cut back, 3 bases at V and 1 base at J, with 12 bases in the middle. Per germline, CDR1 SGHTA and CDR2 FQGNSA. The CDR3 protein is CASSLGQPGNTEAFF. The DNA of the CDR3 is TGTGCCAGCAGCTTGGGACAACCTGGGAACACTGAAGCTTTCTTT.

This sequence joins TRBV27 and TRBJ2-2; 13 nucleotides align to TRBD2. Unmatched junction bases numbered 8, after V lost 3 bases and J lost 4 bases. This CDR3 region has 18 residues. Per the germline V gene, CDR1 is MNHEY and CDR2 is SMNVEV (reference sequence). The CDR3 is CASSLGLAGRTPTGELFF. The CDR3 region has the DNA TGTGCCAGCAGTTTGGGACTAGCGGGACGAACTCCCACCGGGGAGCTGTTTTTT.

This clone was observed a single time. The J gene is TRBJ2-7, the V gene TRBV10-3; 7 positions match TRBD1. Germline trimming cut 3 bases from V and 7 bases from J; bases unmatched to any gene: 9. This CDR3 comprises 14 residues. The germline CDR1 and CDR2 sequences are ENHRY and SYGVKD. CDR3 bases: TGTGCCATCAGTGACGTAGGGGACAGAGGGGAGCAGTACTTC. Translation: CAISDVGDRGEQYF.

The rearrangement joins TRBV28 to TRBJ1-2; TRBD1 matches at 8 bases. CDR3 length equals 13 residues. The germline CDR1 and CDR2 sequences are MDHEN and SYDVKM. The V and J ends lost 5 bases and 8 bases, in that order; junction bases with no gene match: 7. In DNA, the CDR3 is TGTGCCAGCAGTCTGCAGGGGGCGGAGGGCTACACCTTC. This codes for CASSLQGAEGYTF.

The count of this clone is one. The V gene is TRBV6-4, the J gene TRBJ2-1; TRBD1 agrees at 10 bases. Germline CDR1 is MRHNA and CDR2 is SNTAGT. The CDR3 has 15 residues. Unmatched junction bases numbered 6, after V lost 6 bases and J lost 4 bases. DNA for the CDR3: TGTGCCAGCAGCCACGACAGGGGGCAATACAATGAGCAGTTCTTC. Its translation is CASSHDRGQYNEQFF.

The CDR3 protein is CASARTSGTRDEQFF. The CDR3 DNA follows: TGTGCCAGCGCCCGGACTAGCGGGACAAGGGATGAGCAGTTCTTC. The chain combines TRBV9 with TRBJ2-1; 12 positions agree with TRBD2. Trimming at V came to 7 bases and at J to 8 bases, leaving 10 bases not matched to a gene. Germline values: CDR1 SGDLS, CDR2 YYNGEE. This CDR3 region has 15 residues.

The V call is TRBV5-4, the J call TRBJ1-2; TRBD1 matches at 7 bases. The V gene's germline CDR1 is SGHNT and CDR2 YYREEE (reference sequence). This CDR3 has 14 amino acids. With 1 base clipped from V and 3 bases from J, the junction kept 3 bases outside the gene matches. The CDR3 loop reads CASSLQGVHYGYTF. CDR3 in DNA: TGTGCCAGCAGCTTGCAGGGGGTGCACTATGGCTACACCTTC.

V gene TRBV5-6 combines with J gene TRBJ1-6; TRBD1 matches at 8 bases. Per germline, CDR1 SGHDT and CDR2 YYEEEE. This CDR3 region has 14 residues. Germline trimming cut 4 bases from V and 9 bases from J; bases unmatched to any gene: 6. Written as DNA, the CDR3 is TGTGCCAGCAGCCGTGGACAGGGAGGTTCACCCCTCCACTTT. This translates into CASSRGQGGSPLHF.

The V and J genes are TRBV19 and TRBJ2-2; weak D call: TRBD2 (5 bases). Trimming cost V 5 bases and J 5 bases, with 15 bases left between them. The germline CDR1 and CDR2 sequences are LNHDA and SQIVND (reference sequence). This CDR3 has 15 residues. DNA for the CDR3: TGTGCCAGTAGTTACCGTCGGACTCTTACCGGGGAGCTGTTTTTT. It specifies CASSYRRTLTGELFF.

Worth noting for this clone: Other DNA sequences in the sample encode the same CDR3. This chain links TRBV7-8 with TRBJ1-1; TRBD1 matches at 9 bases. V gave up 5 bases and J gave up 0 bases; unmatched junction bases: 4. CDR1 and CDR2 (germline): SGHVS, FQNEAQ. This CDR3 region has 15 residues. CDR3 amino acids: CASSPRDRVNTEAFF. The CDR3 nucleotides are TGTGCCAGCAGCCCCCGGGACAGGGTGAACACTGAAGCTTTCTTT. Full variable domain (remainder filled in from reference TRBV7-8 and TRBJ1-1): GAGVSQSPRYKVAKRGQDVALRCDPISGHVSLFWYQQALGQGPEFLTYFQNEAQLDKSGLPSDRFFAERPEGSVSTLKIQRTQQEDSAVYLCASSPRDRVNTEAFFGQGTRLTVV.

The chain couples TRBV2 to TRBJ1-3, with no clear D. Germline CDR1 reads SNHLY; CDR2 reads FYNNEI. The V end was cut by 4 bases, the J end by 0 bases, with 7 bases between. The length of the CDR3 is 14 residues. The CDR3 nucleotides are TGTGCCAGCAGTGCCCATTTCTCTGGAAACACCATATATTTT. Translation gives CASSAHFSGNTIYF.